The 28 T cell receptor beta chains presented below share a single source sample, sequenced in a study of T cell responses to AZD1222 COVID-19 vaccine. Assay: immunoSEQ multiplex PCR; the TCRdb copy retains only in-frame clones and omits some. The profile covers about 120,000 clones, with roughly 90% appearing a single time and 2% to 3% taken by the ten largest. Specimen: peripheral blood, collected 28 days after the second AZD1222 dose. The receptors stem from an adult who received the AZD1222 COVID-19 vaccine.

Concerning this clone itself: Other nucleotide sequences in the sample specify the same CDR3. J is TRBJ2-2 and V is TRBV5-4; possibly TRBD1 or TRBD2 for D (7 bases each). CDR3 length: 16 residues. V was clipped by 2 bases and J by 5 bases, with 16 bases between them. Per the germline V gene, CDR1 is SGHNT and CDR2 is YYREEE (reference sequence). In DNA form, the CDR3 reads TGTGCCAGCAGCTTCGGGCAGGGGGGGCGGACCGGGGAGCTGTTTTTT. Translated, it gives CASSFGQGGRTGELFF.

J is TRBJ1-6 and V is TRBV21-1. TRBV21-1 is a pseudogene locus. This CDR3 is 15 amino acids long. The CDR3 region has the DNA TGTGCCAGCAGCAAAGAACGGTCCCCAAAATCACCCCTCCACTTT. Translating gives CASSKERSPKSPLHF.

This rearrangement joins TRBV7-2 to TRBJ1-1; D perhaps matches TRBD1 (6 bases). Germline CDR1 SGHTA, CDR2 FQGNSA. The CDR3 has 12 amino acids. Trimming stripped 6 bases from V and 10 bases from J, with 15 bases between. CDR3 sequence: CASSPTGKGAFF. The CDR3 region has the DNA TGTGCCAGCAGTCCTACAGGGAAAGGAGCTTTCTTT.

The CDR3 loop reads CASSFPGNTEAFF. The CDR3 region has the DNA TGTGCCAGCAGTTTCCCGGGGAACACTGAAGCTTTCTTT. This sequence joins TRBV27 and TRBJ1-1; D gene uncertain. Deletions cut 3 bases from V and 1 base from J, with 6 bases between. This CDR3 spans 13 amino acids. Germline loops: CDR1 MNHEY, CDR2 SMNVEV (reference sequence).

A few counts support this clone. V and J are TRBV6-5 and TRBJ2-5, with 7 bases lining up with TRBD1. V lost 0 bases and J lost 5; bases outside the gene matches: 9. Germline CDR1 MNHEY, CDR2 SVGAGI. The CDR3 is made up of 16 amino acids. CDR3 residues: CASSYSSPDRFETQYF. The DNA of the CDR3 is TGTGCCAGCAGTTACTCGAGTCCGGACAGGTTCGAGACCCAGTACTTC.

The rearrangement joins TRBV25-1 to TRBJ1-1, with 9 bases aligning to TRBD1. The germline gives CDR1 MGHDK, CDR2 SYGVNS. This CDR3 comprises 17 residues. V lost 2 bases to trimming and J lost 8 bases; unmatched junction nucleotides: 15. CDR3 sequence: CASSETFGQGQNFEAFF. As DNA, the CDR3 is TGTGCCAGCAGTGAAACCTTTGGACAGGGGCAAAACTTCGAAGCTTTCTTT.

The CDR3 DNA reads as TGTGCCAGCAGCCTAGTGTCCGGGGAGGGCAATCAGCCCCAGCATTTT. Encoded protein: CASSLVSGEGNQPQHF. This sequence joins TRBV4-2 and TRBJ1-5; D is unclear. The CDR3 spans 16 residues. The germline gives CDR1 LGHNA, CDR2 YNFKEQ. V lost 4 bases and J 2 bases, leaving 15 bases between the germline ends.

This clone was detected ten times or more. The chain has TRBV5-6 and TRBJ1-5; 12 bases align to TRBD1. This CDR3 has 16 amino acids. Per the germline V gene, CDR1 is SGHDT and CDR2 is YYEEEE. Losses at the gene ends were 4 bases for V and 4 bases for J; bases not matched to a gene: 6. The CDR3 bases are TGTGCCAGCAGCAAGGGACAGGGGGCCTATAATCAGCCCCAGCATTTT. Translation: CASSKGQGAYNQPQHF.

The chain is built from TRBV9 and TRBJ2-5; the match to TRBD2 covers 8 bases. With 6 bases clipped from V and 1 base from J, the junction kept 8 bases outside the gene matches. CDR3 size: 15 residues. Germline V CDR1 and CDR2: SGDLS, YYNGEE. CDR3 protein: CASKGGGTPQETQYF. DNA for the CDR3: TGTGCCAGCAAGGGCGGGGGGACCCCCCAAGAGACCCAGTACTTC.

This chain links TRBV7-3 with TRBJ1-3; TRBD1 is a possible D gene (5 bases). CDR3 length: 16 residues. With 1 base removed from V and 0 bases from J, the gap between germline ends came to 10 bases. Looked up from germline, CDR1 is SGHTA and CDR2 is FQGTGA. The CDR3 is CASSLNGAGSGNTIYF. The CDR3 coding sequence is TGTGCCAGCAGCTTAAATGGGGCAGGCTCTGGAAACACCATATATTTT.

The chain recombines TRBV5-1 with TRBJ1-4; D is possibly TRBD1 (5 bases). This CDR3 contains 20 residues. The V gene lost 2 bases and the J gene lost 5 bases, with 28 bases spanning the gap. Germline values: CDR1 SGHRS, CDR2 YFSETQ. CDR3 in DNA: TGCGCCAGCAGCTTTGTCATCGGACAACTTAAGGGAAGGAGGAATGAAAAACTGTTTTTT. Amino acids: CASSFVIGQLKGRRNEKLFF.

This chain uses TRBV6-5 with TRBJ1-1; D unclear. This CDR3 contains 16 residues. V was cut by 2 bases and J by 0 bases, with 13 bases left in between. The V gene's germline CDR1 is MNHEY and CDR2 SVGAGI. The CDR3 region is CASSYARSPMNTEAFF. DNA for the CDR3: TGTGCCAGCAGTTACGCCCGAAGCCCCATGAACACTGAAGCTTTCTTT.

This sequence joins TRBV28 and TRBJ2-1, with TRBD2 matching over 15 bases. Germline CDR1 is MDHEN and CDR2 is SYDVKM. The CDR3 sequence is 16 residues long. With V trimmed by 6 bases and J by 7 bases, 7 bases remained unmatched. The CDR3 coding sequence is TGTGCCAGCAGACAGGGACTAGCGGGGGGACAAAATGAGCAGTTCTTC. This sequence encodes CASRQGLAGGQNEQFF.

The chain has TRBV21-1 and TRBJ1-1; TRBD1, the table's D call, lacks a check against the DNA. TRBV21-1 corresponds to a pseudogene. This CDR3 is built from 15 residues. CDR3 in DNA: TGTGCCAGCAGCAAAGGGGGTAGGGGGTACACTGAAGCTTTCTTT. It yields the protein CASSKGGRGYTEAFF.

The chain links TRBV3-1 (or the pseudogene TRBV3-2) to TRBJ2-6, with TRBD1 matching 7 bases. CDR1 and CDR2 from the germline V gene are LGHDT and YNNKEL (reference sequence). The CDR3 is 19 amino acids. J gave up 0 bases and V 1 base, and 9 bases lay outside the gene matches. In nucleotides, the CDR3 is TGTGCCAGCAGCCAAGCCGTACAGGGGTTCTCCTCTGGGGCCAACGTCCTGACTTTC. Its protein is CASSQAVQGFSSGANVLTF.

CDR3: CASSFQSYNEQFF. DNA of the CDR3: TGTGCCAGCAGCTTTCAGTCTTACAATGAGCAGTTCTTC. The chain uses TRBV11-3 and TRBJ2-1; D uncertain. CDR1 is SGHNT and CDR2 is YENEEA in the germline V gene. The CDR3 spans 13 residues. Deletions cut 3 bases from V and 4 bases from J, with 7 bases between.

CDR3 region: CASSLQGRSNYGYTF. The CDR3 DNA follows: TGTGCCAGCAGCTTACAGGGGCGAAGTAACTATGGCTACACCTTC. The chain recombines TRBV7-9 with TRBJ1-2, with a possible D match to TRBD1 (6 bases). This CDR3 has 15 amino acids. The V gene's germline CDR1 is SEHNR and CDR2 FQNEAQ (reference sequence). V was cut by 2 bases and J by 1 base, with 11 bases left in between.

The CDR3 sequence: CASSQGSQTYGYTF. The DNA of the CDR3 is TGCGCCAGCAGCCAGGGGAGCCAAACCTATGGCTACACCTTC. The chain carries TRBV4-1 and TRBJ1-2, with unresolved D. Trimming shortened V by 3 bases and J by 4 bases, and 12 bases separated the two germline ends. This CDR3 has 14 residues. The germline CDR1 and CDR2 sequences are MGHRA and YSYEKL.

A few counts support this clone. DNA of the CDR3: TGTGCCAGCAGCTTAGGGCACAGTGGAAACACCATATATTTT. Amino acid sequence: CASSLGHSGNTIYF. The chain recombines TRBV11-2 with TRBJ1-3; D gene unclear. The ends were cut back, 1 base at V and 3 bases at J, with 7 bases in the middle. Germline-derived CDR1 and CDR2 are SGHAT and FQNNGV. The CDR3 has 14 residues.

Here the CDR3 reads CASSPLDRMNTEAFF. CDR3 nucleotides: TGTGCCAGCTCACCCCTCGACAGGATGAACACTGAAGCTTTCTTT. The chain carries TRBV18 and TRBJ1-1; D might be TRBD1 (6 bases). V dropped 3 bases and J dropped 0 bases, with 11 bases sitting between them. Looked up from germline, CDR1 is KGHSH and CDR2 is LQKENI. This CDR3 region has 15 residues.

This chain links TRBV19 with TRBJ2-1; D is undetermined. The CDR3 totals 16 residues. V was cut by 3 bases and J by 4 bases, with 16 bases left in between. Looked up from germline, CDR1 is LNHDA and CDR2 is SQIVND (reference sequence). The CDR3 region is CASSMDASADYNEQFF. The CDR3 DNA reads as TGTGCCAGTAGTATGGATGCGTCGGCGGATTACAATGAGCAGTTCTTC.

This clone occurred once. The rearrangement joins TRBV12-3 or TRBV12-4 to TRBJ1-5; D gene unclear. V was trimmed by 1 base and J by 5 bases, leaving 6 bases between them. This CDR3 region has 13 residues. CDR3 coding DNA: TGTGCCAGCAGTTTAGTATGGGATCAGCCCCAGCATTTT. It encodes CASSLVWDQPQHF.

V and J are TRBV3-1 (or the pseudogene TRBV3-2) and TRBJ1-6; no definite D call. V was trimmed by 1 base and J by 9 bases, leaving 7 bases between them. The germline gives CDR1 LGHDT, CDR2 YNNKEL (reference sequence). CDR3 length: 13 residues. The CDR3 loop is CASSQVSGSPLHF. The CDR3 nucleotides are TGTGCCAGCAGCCAAGTTTCGGGTTCACCCCTCCACTTT.

This clone was seen only once. This chain joins TRBV14 and TRBJ2-3; 10 bases fit TRBD2. In germline, CDR1 is SGHDN, CDR2 FVKESK. The CDR3 extends over 18 amino acids. Trimming cost V 0 bases and J 0 bases; bases outside gene matches: 6. CDR3 sequence reads: CASSQDPGLADSTDTQYF. CDR3 coding DNA: TGTGCCAGCAGCCAAGATCCCGGACTAGCGGATAGCACAGATACGCAGTATTTT.

The V and J genes are TRBV11-3 and TRBJ2-5; D is possibly TRBD2 (5 bases). The V gene lost 3 bases and the J gene lost 6 bases, with 11 bases spanning the gap. CDR3 size: 13 residues. The germline V gene encodes CDR1 SGHNT and CDR2 YENEEA. The CDR3 sequence is CASSFGREKTQYF. The CDR3 DNA reads TGTGCCAGCAGCTTTGGAAGGGAGAAGACCCAGTACTTC. Together with reference TRBV11-3 and TRBJ2-5, the CDR3 gives the full variable domain: EAGVVQSPRYKIIEKKQPVAFWCNPISGHNTLYWYLQNLGQGPELLIRYENEEAVDDSQLPKDRFSAERLKGVDSTLKIQPAELGDSAVYLCASSFGREKTQYFGPGTRLLVL.

The chain carries TRBV6-5 and TRBJ1-1; D may be TRBD1 (5 bases). Germline V CDR1 and CDR2: MNHEY, SVGAGI. Trimming removed 6 bases at V and 1 base at J, with 15 bases between. The CDR3 has 15 residues. CDR3 DNA sequence: TGTGCCAGCAGGCGAGGGGCCAGATGGAACACTGAAGCTTTCTTT. Amino acids: CASRRGARWNTEAFF.

This clone was counted a single time. CDR3 in amino acids: CASSLRAIGSNQPQHF. The CDR3, as DNA: TGTGCCAGCAGCTTGAGGGCAATCGGGAGCAATCAGCCCCAGCATTTT. J is TRBJ1-5 and V is TRBV7-3; D is undetermined. CDR1 and CDR2 (germline): SGHTA, FQGTGA. This CDR3 spans 16 amino acids. With 3 bases removed from V and 1 base from J, the gap between germline ends came to 13 bases.

The CDR3 is CASSFDRGPSTEAFF. The CDR3 nucleotides are TGTGCCAGCAGTTTCGACAGGGGGCCGTCAACTGAAGCTTTCTTT. V is TRBV6-5 and J is TRBJ1-1; TRBD1 agrees at 10 bases. Germline V CDR1 and CDR2: MNHEY, SVGAGI. V dropped 4 bases and J dropped 5; count of bases not matched to a gene: 7. This CDR3 is built from 15 residues.